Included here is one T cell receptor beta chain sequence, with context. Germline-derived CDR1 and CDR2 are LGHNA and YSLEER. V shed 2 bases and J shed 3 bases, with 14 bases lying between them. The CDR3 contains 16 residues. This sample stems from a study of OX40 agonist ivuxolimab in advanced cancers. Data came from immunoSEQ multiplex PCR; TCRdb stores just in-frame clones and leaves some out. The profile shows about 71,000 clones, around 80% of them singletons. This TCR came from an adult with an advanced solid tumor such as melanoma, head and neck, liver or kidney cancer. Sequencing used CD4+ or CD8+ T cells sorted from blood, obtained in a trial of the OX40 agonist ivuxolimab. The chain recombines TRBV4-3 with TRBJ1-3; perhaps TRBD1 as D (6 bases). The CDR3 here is CASSQFPTGIGNTIYF. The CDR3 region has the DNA TGCGCCAGCAGCCAATTTCCGACAGGAATTGGAAACACCATATATTTT.